These 10 T cell receptor beta chains originate from one sample sequenced in a study of radiation and T cells in renal cell carcinoma. Measured with immunoSEQ multiplex PCR; TCRdb has only the in-frame clones, and not every one. The sample consists of roughly 150,000 clones, roughly 87% of them appearing once. The time point denotes: blood 2 weeks post-SBRT. The treatment denotes: 15 Gy SBRT to primary tumor, nephrectomy 4 weeks later. The source material was blood, sampled from a patient whose treatment included radiotherapy and nephrectomy. The receptors originated from a woman in her forties or fifties with renal cell carcinoma.

CDR3 sequence: CASSHRTGVTYEQYF. The CDR3 DNA sequence: TGTGCCAGCTCCCACCGGACAGGGGTTACCTACGAGCAGTACTTC. The rearrangement links TRBV18 to TRBJ2-7, with 9 bases that match TRBD1. With V trimmed by 6 bases and J by 2 bases, 8 bases remained unmatched. The CDR3 sequence is 15 residues long. Germline loops: CDR1 KGHSH, CDR2 LQKENI.

The chain has TRBV30 and TRBJ2-7; possible D gene TRBD2, 6 bases. The ends were cut back, 1 base at V and 3 bases at J, with 16 bases in the middle. The CDR3 extends over 15 amino acids. The germline CDR1 and CDR2 sequences are GTSNPN and SVGIG (reference sequence). The CDR3, as DNA: TGTGCCTGGAGTGATCTCCGGGGGATCGGCTACGAGCAGTACTTC. Translated, it gives CAWSDLRGIGYEQYF. The complete variable domain, with remaining parts taken from reference TRBV30 and TRBJ2-7, reads SQTIHQWPATLVQPVGSPLSLECTVEGTSNPNLYWYRQAAGRGLQLLFYSVGIGQISSEVPQNLSASRPQDRQFILSSKKLLLSDSGFYLCAWSDLRGIGYEQYFGPGTRLTVT.

V and J are TRBV19 and TRBJ1-6; 8 bases align to TRBD1. Germline assignment: CDR1 LNHDA and CDR2 SQIVND (reference sequence). With V trimmed by 8 bases and J by 7 bases, 4 bases remained unmatched. The CDR3 consists of 13 residues. DNA of the CDR3: TGTGCCAGTTCCGGACAGGGAAATTCACCCCTCCACTTT. It encodes CASSGQGNSPLHF.

The CDR3 here is CASSYRDYGYTF. DNA of the CDR3: TGTGCCAGCAGTTATAGAGACTATGGCTACACCTTC. The chain uses TRBV6-5 and TRBJ1-2, with D hard to call. The germline V and J ends were trimmed by 3 bases and 3 bases, with 5 bases remaining between them. The CDR3 covers 12 residues. The germline V gene has CDR1 MNHEY and CDR2 SVGAGI.

This chain connects TRBV30 to TRBJ1-5, with 7 bases fitting TRBD1. There are 14 residues in the CDR3. Germline V gene lookup returns CDR1 GTSNPN and CDR2 SVGIG (reference sequence). The V and J ends lost 2 bases and 3 bases, in that order; junction bases with no gene match: 4. This chain's CDR3 is CAWSKQGDNQPQHF. CDR3 DNA sequence: TGTGCCTGGAGTAAGCAGGGGGACAATCAGCCCCAGCATTTT. The full variable domain, its missing parts supplied by reference TRBV30 and TRBJ1-5, is SQTIHQWPATLVQPVGSPLSLECTVEGTSNPNLYWYRQAAGRGLQLLFYSVGIGQISSEVPQNLSASRPQDRQFILSSKKLLLSDSGFYLCAWSKQGDNQPQHFGDGTRLSIL.

This chain links TRBV7-2 with TRBJ2-5; D unclear. The CDR3 has 13 amino acids. Germline V gives CDR1 SGHTA, CDR2 FQGNSA. V was trimmed by 4 bases and J by 2 bases, leaving 8 bases between them. The CDR3 sequence is CASSSDLQETQYF. The CDR3 coding sequence is TGTGCCAGCAGCTCCGACCTACAAGAGACCCAGTACTTC. The variable domain in full, completed from reference TRBV7-2 and TRBJ2-5, reads GAGVSQSPSNKVTEKGKDVELRCDPISGHTALYWYRQSLGQGLEFLIYFQGNSAPDKSGLPSDRFSAERTGGSVSTLTIQRTQQEDSAVYLCASSSDLQETQYFGPGTRLLVL.

The J gene is TRBJ1-4, the V gene TRBV7-2; D is uncertain. V shed 6 bases and J shed 5 bases, with 16 bases lying between them. Germline-derived CDR1 and CDR2 are SGHTA and FQGNSA. This CDR3 is built from 15 residues. As DNA, the CDR3 is TGTGCCAGCAGATTAAGGGCTTCGTCGAATGAAAAACTGTTTTTT. Translating it yields CASRLRASSNEKLFF.

The V and J genes are TRBV7-2 and TRBJ1-3, with 8 positions matching TRBD1. Looked up from germline, CDR1 is SGHTA and CDR2 is FQGNSA. The CDR3 totals 15 residues. Trimming at V came to 4 bases and at J to 8 bases, leaving 10 bases not matched to a gene. The CDR3 coding sequence is TGTGCCAGCAGCTCCCAGACTGGGACAGGAGACACCATATATTTT. Amino acids: CASSSQTGTGDTIYF.

The genes are TRBV19 and TRBJ2-2; no firm D call. V lost 6 bases, J lost 5 bases, and 16 bases lay in between. CDR3 size: 15 residues. The germline V gene has CDR1 LNHDA and CDR2 SQIVND (reference sequence). The CDR3 DNA follows: TGTGCCAGTAGATCCTTGGGGTCCCTGACCGGGGAGCTGTTTTTT. It is translated as CASRSLGSLTGELFF.

This clone has just one count. The rearrangement uses TRBV4-2 and TRBJ1-3; D gene uncertain. The germline gives CDR1 LGHNA, CDR2 YNFKEQ. Trimming left V 1 base short and J 2 bases short, with 6 bases between. There are 14 residues in the CDR3. CDR3 bases: TGTGCCAGCAGCCAAGTCTTAGCTGGAAACACCATATATTTT. Its translation: CASSQVLAGNTIYF.